One and the same sample provided the 9 T cell receptor beta chains below, sequenced in a study of blood T cell repertoires in COVID-19. Clones were sequenced by immunoSEQ multiplex PCR, and TCRdb holds only the in-frame ones, with some missing. This sample yields about 27,000 clones, of which around 86% are seen a single time; approximately 8% belongs to the top ten. Material for sequencing was peripheral blood. Receptor source: a man aged 50 or older with active COVID-19.

The rearrangement links TRBV4-1 to TRBJ1-2; weak D call: TRBD1 (6 bases). There are 14 residues in the CDR3. V gave up 0 bases and J gave up 8 bases, with 13 bases separating them. Looked up from germline, CDR1 is MGHRA and CDR2 is YSYEKL. The CDR3: CASSQEQGLEGYTF. DNA for the CDR3: TGCGCCAGCAGCCAAGAACAGGGCTTGGAAGGCTACACCTTC.

This clone was observed once. The gene calls are TRBV18 and TRBJ1-3; no definite D call. The germline V and J ends were trimmed by 6 bases and 3 bases, with 15 bases remaining between them. Germline assignment: CDR1 KGHSH and CDR2 LQKENI. This CDR3 contains 15 residues. Here the CDR3 reads CASSIAKLGGNTIYF. In nucleotides, the CDR3 is TGTGCCAGCTCGATAGCGAAATTGGGTGGAAACACCATATATTTT. Full variable domain (outside the CDR3, taken from reference TRBV18 and TRBJ1-3): NAGVMQNPRHLVRRRGQEARLRCSPMKGHSHVYWYRQLPEEGLKFMVYLQKENIIDESGMPKERFSAEFPKEGPSILRIQQVVRGDSAAYFCASSIAKLGGNTIYFGEGSWLTVV.

In the case of this clone: One end of the junction fails to match germline, which may point to a read error. The rearrangement joins TRBV10-3 to TRBJ2-3; D possibly matches TRBD1 or TRBD2 (5 bases each). The germline V gene has CDR1 ENHRY and CDR2 SYGVKD. This CDR3 region has 14 residues. CDR3 loop: CALRGALGPDTQYF. The CDR3 region has the DNA TGTGCCCTCAGAGGGGCATTGGGCCCAGATACGCAGTATTTT.

In its sample, this clone was seen once. The rearrangement links TRBV27 to TRBJ2-1; 11 nucleotides agree with TRBD2. With 0 bases clipped from V and 4 bases from J, the junction kept 2 bases outside the gene matches. The CDR3 totals 16 residues. Per the germline V gene, CDR1 is MNHEY and CDR2 is SMNVEV (reference sequence). CDR3 DNA sequence: TGTGCCAGCAGTTTATCACTAGCGGGAGAATACAATGAGCAGTTCTTC. Its protein product is CASSLSLAGEYNEQFF.

The chain combines TRBV5-1 with TRBJ2-7; 9 bases align to TRBD2. The CDR3 runs to 15 residues. Trimming at V came to 5 bases and at J to 5 bases, leaving 11 bases not matched to a gene. Germline V CDR1 and CDR2: SGHRS, YFSETQ. CDR3 sequence: CASSLTSGRDNEQYV. CDR3 bases: TGCGCCAGCAGTTTAACTAGCGGGCGGGATAACGAGCAGTACGTC.

The rearrangement uses TRBV7-3 and TRBJ1-1; TRBD1 might be the D (5 bases). V lost 4 bases and J 0 bases, leaving 12 bases between the germline ends. CDR1 and CDR2 (germline): SGHTA, FQGTGA. This CDR3 is 15 amino acids long. The chain's CDR3 is CASSSGLPMNTEAFF. The CDR3 DNA is TGTGCCAGCAGCTCGGGACTGCCAATGAACACTGAAGCTTTCTTT.

This clone has just a few counts. The CDR3 protein is CASSLGAVYNQPQHF. CDR3 nucleotides: TGTGCCAGCAGCTTAGGGGCAGTTTACAATCAGCCCCAGCATTTT. This chain uses TRBV7-8 with TRBJ1-5; D is unclear. The CDR3 spans 15 residues. V was clipped by 1 base and J by 3 bases, with 10 bases between them. Germline assignment: CDR1 SGHVS and CDR2 FQNEAQ.

The rearrangement uses TRBV9 and TRBJ2-1; 7 bases are shared with TRBD1. Unmatched junction bases numbered 16, after V lost 2 bases and J lost 5 bases. The germline V gene encodes CDR1 SGDLS and CDR2 YYNGEE. The CDR3 covers 18 residues. In DNA, the CDR3 is TGTGCCAGCAGCGTCAGAGGGGGCTATTCCCCTCTACACAATGAGCAGTTCTTC. Its translation: CASSVRGGYSPLHNEQFF.

The table lists this clone with a count of one. The rearrangement joins TRBV4-1 to TRBJ1-3; no firm D call. Germline V CDR1 and CDR2: MGHRA, YSYEKL. This CDR3 comprises 15 residues. Trimming removed 0 bases from V and 3 bases from J, with 9 bases in between. The CDR3 sequence: CASSQDRGGGNTIYF. The DNA of the CDR3 is TGCGCCAGCAGCCAAGACCGGGGAGGTGGAAACACCATATATTTT.